These T cell receptor beta chains were read from a single sample in a study of cytomegalovirus exposure and HLA in healthy donors. The data were produced by immunoSEQ multiplex PCR, yet TCRdb's version contains in-frame clones alone and is incomplete. Of about 200,000 clones listed, approximately 86% are singletons. The specimen sequenced was PBMCs. All receptors derive from a boy aged 2 to 9 in good health and CMV-seronegative. Each CDR3 is given with its conserved first and last residue. The D gene is left open where the match is weak. Only some rows state a clone size, as once, few, many or a class for expanded clones.

V gene	J gene	clone size	D gene	CDR3 DNA	CDR3 protein
TRBV4-2	TRBJ2-2	-	-	TGTGCCAGCAGCCAAGAACTCAGGGTAGGGCACGGGGAGCTGTTTTTT	CASSQELRVGHGELFF
TRBV5-1	TRBJ1-2	-	TRBD1	TGCGCCAGCAGCTTGGCAGGGGGGGGCTACACCTTC	CASSLAGGGYTF
TRBV5-5	TRBJ1-1	-	TRBD1	TGTGCCAGCAGCTTGCTCCAGGGGGCCCTCCCTATATCTTTCACTGAAGCTTTCTTT	CASSLLQGALPISFTEAFF
TRBV7-9	TRBJ2-5	once	-	TGTGCCAGCACCAAAGAGACCCAGTACTTC	CASTKETQYF
TRBV21-1	TRBJ1-5	-	-	TGTGCCAGCAGCAATACTCTTAAGCGGCAGCCCCAGCATTTT	CASSNTLKRQPQHF
TRBV5-1	TRBJ2-7	-	TRBD1	TGCGCCAGCAGGGGACAGGGGAGCTCCTACGAGCAGTACTTC	CASRGQGSSYEQYF
TRBV5-1	TRBJ2-1	-	TRBD1	TGCGCCAGCAGCTCGACGTGGACAGGGGGGTTCAATGAGCAGTTCTTC	CASSSTWTGGFNEQFF
TRBV28	TRBJ1-3	-	TRBD1	TGTGCCAGCAGGGCCACAGGGGGGGGAAACACCATATATTTT	CASRATGGGNTIYF
TRBV7-8	TRBJ1-1	-	-	TGTGCCAGCAGCTTAGGAGGGGAGGGGACTGAAGCTTTCTTT	CASSLGGEGTEAFF
TRBV6-1	TRBJ1-1	few	TRBD1	TGTGCCAGCAGAGAAACCGGGACAGGGTTGCTGAACACTGAAGCTTTCTTT	CASRETGTGLLNTEAFF
TRBV19	TRBJ1-5	-	-	TGTGCCAGTAGAGCACAGGGAAACAATCAGCCCCAGCATTTT	CASRAQGNNQPQHF
TRBV5-4	TRBJ2-3	-	TRBD2	TGTGCCAGCAGCCCCGGGACTAGCGGGTGGACAGATACGCAGTATTTT	CASSPGTSGWTDTQYF
TRBV15	TRBJ2-7	-	TRBD2	TGTGCCACCAGCCCTAGGACTAGCGTCTACGAGCAGTACTTC	CATSPRTSVYEQYF
TRBV5-1	TRBJ2-2	-	-	TGCGCCAGCAGCTTGGATCGGACTTTGAACACCGGGGAGCTGTTTTTT	CASSLDRTLNTGELFF
TRBV6-6	TRBJ1-3	-	-	TGTGCCAGCAGTTACGATAGCTCTGGAAACACCATATATTTT	CASSYDSSGNTIYF
TRBV5-5	TRBJ1-1	once	TRBD1	TGTGCCAGCAGCTTATCCGGGACAGGGTCCCTTTTGAACACTGAAGCTTTCTTT	CASSLSGTGSLLNTEAFF
TRBV6-6	TRBJ1-5	once	-	TGTGCCAGCAGCCCGGAGGGTCTTAGCAATCAGCCCCAGCATTTT	CASSPEGLSNQPQHF
TRBV6-5	TRBJ1-2	-	TRBD1	TGTGCCAGCAGTTCTTACAGGGGGCGCGATGGCTACACCTTC	CASSSYRGRDGYTF
TRBV25-1	TRBJ2-3	-	-	TGTGCCAGCGCGACCGGGGATACGCAGTATTTT	CASATGDTQYF
TRBV6-6	TRBJ1-1	few	-	TGTGCCAGCAGTTATACGGGGACTGAAGCTTTCTTT	CASSYTGTEAFF
TRBV5-1	TRBJ2-1	few	TRBD2	TGCGCCAGCAGCCCCGAACCTAGCGGGACTAGCGGGAATAATGAGCAGTTCTTC	CASSPEPSGTSGNNEQFF
TRBV7-9	TRBJ1-6	-	-	TGTGCCAGCAGCTCAATAGTTAATTCACCCCTCCACTTT	CASSSIVNSPLHF
TRBV11-2	TRBJ2-5	once	-	TGTGCCAGCAGCTCTACGAGGGCAGACACCCAGTACTTC	CASSSTRADTQYF
TRBV29-1	TRBJ2-1	-	TRBD1	TGCAGCGTTGCTAAGGGACAGGGGTCCTACAATGAGCAGTTCTTC	CSVAKGQGSYNEQFF
TRBV28	TRBJ2-1	-	-	TGTGCCAGCAGTGTGAGCCCCTACAATGAGCAGTTCTTC	CASSVSPYNEQFF
TRBV5-1	TRBJ2-7	-	TRBD1	TGCGCCAGCAGCTTTGAAGGGGGCTACTACGAGCAGTACTTC	CASSFEGGYYEQYF
TRBV5-1	TRBJ1-2	-	-	TGCGCCAGCAGTACTTCTCGGGAAGGCTATGGCTACACCTTC	CASSTSREGYGYTF
TRBV19	TRBJ1-1	-	-	TGTGCCAGTAGTATAGAGGCACAGAAGAACACTGAAGCTTTCTTT	CASSIEAQKNTEAFF
TRBV5-1	TRBJ2-1	-	TRBD2	TGCGCCAGCAGATTTATAGCGGGCGAGAACAATGAGCAGTTCTTC	CASRFIAGENNEQFF
TRBV15	TRBJ2-5	-	-	TGTGCCACCAGCAGAGATTCGGCGGTCAGGGGTGAGACCCAGTACTTC	CATSRDSAVRGETQYF
TRBV6-6	TRBJ1-1	-	-	TGTGCCTCCTCCGTGAACACTGAAGCTTTCTTT	CASSVNTEAFF
TRBV7-2	TRBJ2-2	-	TRBD1	TGTGCCAGCAGCCGGGACAGGGGGCGTCAGACCGGGGAGCTGTTTTTT	CASSRDRGRQTGELFF
TRBV28	TRBJ2-3	-	-	TGTGCCAGCAGTTTACCCCCATCAGATACGCAGTATTTT	CASSLPPSDTQYF
TRBV28	TRBJ1-1	-	TRBD1	TGTGCCAGCAGTTTTCAGGGGGCGGACACTGAAGCTTTCTTT	CASSFQGADTEAFF
TRBV6-1	TRBJ2-7	-	TRBD1	TGTGCCAGCAGTACAGACAGGGGAACCTACGAGCAGTACTTC	CASSTDRGTYEQYF
TRBV19	TRBJ1-2	-	TRBD1	TGTGCCAGTTGCGTGTTTGCGGACAGGATTTATGGCTACACCTTC	CASCVFADRIYGYTF